Sequencing of this TCR beta chain was carried out in a study of blood T cell repertoires in COVID-19. Study-wide background: Material from acute and convalescent COVID-19 was sourced from the United States, Italy and Spain.

In the authors' workflow: From reference gene primer amplification, estimates of nucleated cell counts were derived. This table comes from immunoSEQ multiplex PCR, and its TCRdb copy is limited to in-frame clones, with some not included. That table furnishes V, J and clone size, whereas the DNA furnished D and trimming. This sample has 250,000 to 350,000 clones, with about 90% found just once. The sequence came from a man between 18 and 35 years old with active or convalescent COVID-19. The sample taken for sequencing was peripheral blood.

DNA of the CDR3: TGTGCCAGCAGTCTTGGAGACACTGAAGCTTTCTTT. Protein sequence: CASSLGDTEAFF. J is TRBJ1-1 and V is TRBV28, with D uncertain. V lost 5 bases and J 3 bases, leaving 7 bases between the germline ends. Germline V lookup: CDR1 MDHEN, CDR2 SYDVKM. The CDR3 is 12 amino acids.